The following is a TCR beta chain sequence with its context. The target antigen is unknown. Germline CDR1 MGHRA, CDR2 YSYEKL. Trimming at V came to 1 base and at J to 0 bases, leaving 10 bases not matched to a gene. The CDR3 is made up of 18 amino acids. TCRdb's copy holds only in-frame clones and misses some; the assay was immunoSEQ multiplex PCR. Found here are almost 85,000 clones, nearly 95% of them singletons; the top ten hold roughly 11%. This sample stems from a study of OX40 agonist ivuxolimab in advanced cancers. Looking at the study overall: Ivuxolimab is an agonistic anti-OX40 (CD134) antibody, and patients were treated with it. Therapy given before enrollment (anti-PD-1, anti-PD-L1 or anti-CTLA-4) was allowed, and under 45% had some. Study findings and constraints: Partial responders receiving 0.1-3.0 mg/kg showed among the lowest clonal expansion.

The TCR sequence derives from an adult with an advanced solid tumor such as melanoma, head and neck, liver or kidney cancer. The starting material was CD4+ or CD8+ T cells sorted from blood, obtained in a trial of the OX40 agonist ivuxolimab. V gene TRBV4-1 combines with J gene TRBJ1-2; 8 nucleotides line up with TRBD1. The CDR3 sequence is CASSQGPGQVPTNYGYTF. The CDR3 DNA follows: TGCGCCAGCAGCCAAGGACCGGGACAGGTCCCCACTAACTATGGCTACACCTTC.